Following are 31 T cell receptor beta chains from one sample sequenced in a study of post-analysis software for immune sequencing data. Study-level points and caveats: Among a handful of TRBV segments more frequent in patients than controls were TRBV5-6, TRBV5-1 and TRBV20-1.

The authors incorporated unique molecular identifiers into the TCR beta cDNA libraries. A single record per CDR3 protein comes from TCRdb applying MiXCR to the PCR reads. The sample consists of approximately 360,000 distinct CDR3 sequences, around 33% of them appearing once. Their target antigens are unknown. Sequenced material: blood. Source of these receptors: a girl aged 10 to 17 with multiple sclerosis.

The V and J genes are TRBV12-3 or TRBV12-4 and TRBJ2-2; D may be TRBD1 (5 bases). The CDR3 runs to 15 residues. The ends were cut back, 3 bases at V and 6 bases at J, with 14 bases in the middle. The CDR3 loop is CASSLGRALSGELFF. The CDR3 region has the DNA TGTGCCAGCAGTTTGGGCAGGGCTCTGTCCGGGGAGCTGTTTTTT.

The gene calls are TRBV21-1 and TRBJ2-5; the D call in the table, TRBD1, was not verified against the DNA. TRBV21-1 is listed as a pseudogene. The CDR3 loop spans 17 amino acids. This CDR3 reads CASSKNLGMAGGETQYF. CDR3 nucleotides: TGTGCCAGCAGCAAAAATCTTGGAATGGCAGGGGGTGAGACCCAGTACTTC.

V gene TRBV7-3 combines with J gene TRBJ2-1; 8 nucleotides agree with TRBD2. Germline V lookup: CDR1 SGHTA, CDR2 FQGTGA. This CDR3 is 16 amino acids long. Unmatched junction bases numbered 13, after V lost 5 bases and J lost 7 bases. The CDR3 reads CASSAKTGGVGNEQFF. The CDR3 DNA follows: TGTGCCAGCAGCGCCAAGACCGGGGGGGTGGGGAATGAGCAGTTCTTC. Complete variable domain (other parts from reference TRBV7-3 and TRBJ2-1): GAGVSQTPSNKVTEKGKYVELRCDPISGHTALYWYRQSLGQGPEFLIYFQGTGAADDSGLPNDRFFAVRPEGSVSTLKIQRTERGDSAVYLCASSAKTGGVGNEQFFGPGTRLTVL.

The chain employs TRBV7-9 and TRBJ1-1; D gene unclear. The CDR3 contains 13 residues. Germline CDR1 SEHNR, CDR2 FQNEAQ (reference sequence). V lost 8 bases and J lost 0, with 10 bases in between. As DNA, the CDR3 is TGTGCCAGCGCGTGGGGAGTGAACACTGAAGCTTTCTTT. It translates to CASAWGVNTEAFF.

In this sample, this clonotype turned up a few times. This chain links TRBV13 with TRBJ2-3, with TRBD2 as a possible D gene (5 bases). Germline CDR1 PRHDT, CDR2 FYEKMQ (reference sequence). The ends were cut back, 2 bases at V and 8 bases at J, with 14 bases in the middle. The CDR3 runs 14 residues. The DNA of the CDR3 is TGTGCCAGCAGCTTACCGCATGGGCTAGCTACGCAGTATTTT. It codes for CASSLPHGLATQYF.

The sample holds a few counts of this clonotype. This chain uses TRBV7-8 with TRBJ2-1; 9 bases map to TRBD1. Germline V lookup: CDR1 SGHVS, CDR2 FQNEAQ. The CDR3 is 15 amino acids. V dropped 6 bases and J dropped 7; count of bases not matched to a gene: 10. CDR3 DNA: TGTGCCAGCAGTTCTGGACAGGGGTTGGGGAATGAGCAGTTCTTC. Translating it yields CASSSGQGLGNEQFF.

This clonotype has only a few counts. This chain connects TRBV24-1 to TRBJ2-3; 8 bases align to TRBD1. The germline gives CDR1 KGHDR, CDR2 SFDVKD. Trimming at V came to 4 bases and at J to 5 bases, leaving 13 bases not matched to a gene. The CDR3 runs to 17 residues. CDR3 sequence (DNA): TGTGCCACCAGTGACCCTCAGGGGGCGATTGCCGGAGATACGCAGTATTTT. Encoded protein: CATSDPQGAIAGDTQYF.

Note on this clonotype: At one boundary the junction diverges from the germline segment, which might be a read error. The chain employs TRBV7-8 and TRBJ2-7; 14 positions agree with TRBD2. The CDR3 has 12 amino acids. Germline CDR1 and CDR2: SGHVS and FQNEAQ. CDR3 nucleotides: TGCGCCAGCAGACTAGCGGGAGGGAAGAAGTACTTC. This sequence encodes CASRLAGGKKYF.

The J gene is TRBJ2-1, the V gene TRBV3-1, with 7 bases aligning to TRBD1. Germline CDR1 reads LGHDT; CDR2 reads YNNKEL (reference sequence). The junction had 7 bases not matched to a gene; V was cut back by 2 bases and J by 3 bases. This CDR3 has 16 residues. The CDR3 sequence is CASSQRDRLYYNEQFF. The CDR3 bases are TGTGCCAGCAGCCAACGGGACAGATTGTACTACAATGAGCAGTTCTTC.

The rearrangement links TRBV7-9 to TRBJ1-2; D not resolved. The CDR3 has 15 amino acids. V was cut by 2 bases and J by 0 bases, with 10 bases left in between. Germline lookup yields CDR1 SEHNR and CDR2 FQNEAQ (reference sequence). CDR3 protein: CASSLNTAANYGYTF. In nucleotides, the CDR3 is TGTGCCAGCAGCTTAAATACGGCAGCTAACTATGGCTACACCTTC.

V and J are TRBV25-1 and TRBJ1-1; D unclear. Germline assignment: CDR1 MGHDK and CDR2 SYGVNS. This CDR3 region has 14 residues. The germline V and J ends were trimmed by 4 bases and 0 bases, with 9 bases remaining between them. In nucleotides, the CDR3 is TGTGCCAGCAGTGGAGGACGGGTGAACACTGAAGCTTTCTTT. Residues: CASSGGRVNTEAFF.

This clonotype was found a few times. This chain connects TRBV6-5 to TRBJ2-3; D is unresolved. The CDR3 consists of 18 residues. The V gene lost 2 bases and the J gene lost 5 bases, with 23 bases spanning the gap. Per germline, CDR1 MNHEY and CDR2 SVGAGI. CDR3 loop: CASSYGQSDIWARDTQYF. The CDR3 DNA sequence: TGTGCCAGCAGTTACGGGCAGTCGGATATTTGGGCGCGAGATACGCAGTATTTT.

The V and J genes are TRBV20-1 and TRBJ1-5; 8 bases line up with TRBD1. This CDR3 comprises 14 residues. V was clipped by 3 bases and J by 4 bases; unmatched bases: 5. Germline CDR1 reads DFQATT; CDR2 reads SNEGSKA (reference sequence). The CDR3 loop reads CSASLGQANQPQHF. The CDR3 DNA is TGCAGTGCTAGCTTGGGACAGGCTAATCAGCCCCAGCATTTT.

V and J are TRBV14 and TRBJ2-7; 9 bases map to TRBD1. The DNA matches TRBJ2-4 better at its end, which makes the J call doubtful. The germline gives CDR1 SGHDN, CDR2 FVKESK. This CDR3 contains 16 residues. The CDR3 coding sequence is TGTGCCAGCAGCCAAGAGATCGGGACAGGGAAAAACATTCAGTACTTC. Protein: CASSQEIGTGKNIQYF.

This clonotype was seen only once. The chain has TRBV18 and TRBJ1-1; the D is unclear. Germline V gene data show CDR1 as KGHSH and CDR2 as LQKENI. The CDR3 totals 13 residues. The V end was cut by 0 bases, the J end by 4 bases, with 6 bases between. CDR3 in amino acids: CASSPPSVTEAFF. For the CDR3, the DNA is TGTGCCAGCTCACCACCGTCAGTCACTGAAGCTTTCTTT. Drawing the rest from reference TRBV18 and TRBJ1-1, the complete variable domain is NAGVMQNPRHLVRRRGQEARLRCSPMKGHSHVYWYRQLPEEGLKFMVYLQKENIIDESGMPKERFSAEFPKEGPSILRIQQVVRGDSAAYFCASSPPSVTEAFFGQGTRLTVV.

The rearrangement links TRBV27 to TRBJ2-6, with a possible D match to TRBD1 (5 bases). Germline CDR1 MNHEY, CDR2 SMNVEV (reference sequence). With 6 bases removed from V and 1 base from J, the gap between germline ends came to 19 bases. The CDR3 totals 18 residues. The CDR3 DNA sequence: TGTGCCAGCAGCCCCAGGGTTGCCCTGTTGTCTGGGGCCAACGTCCTGACTTTC. Protein: CASSPRVALLSGANVLTF.

V gene TRBV11-1 combines with J gene TRBJ2-1, with D tentatively TRBD2 (6 bases). V was clipped by 5 bases and J by 2 bases, with 16 bases between them. Germline lookup yields CDR1 SGHAT and CDR2 FQDESV (reference sequence). This CDR3 has 16 residues. This CDR3 is CASSPYDGEAYNEQFF. CDR3 nucleotide sequence: TGTGCCAGCAGCCCATACGATGGGGAGGCCTACAATGAGCAGTTCTTC.

With regard to this clonotype: The junction does not match germline at one end; this may be a read error. The chain has TRBV12-5 and TRBJ2-1; 8 nucleotides agree with TRBD2. CDR3 length equals 17 residues. Germline values: CDR1 LGHNT, CDR2 FRNRAP. The CDR3 region has the DNA TGTGCTAGTGGTGCCCCGGGGAAGCGGGGGACTTACAATGGGCAGTTCTTC. It translates to CASGAPGKRGTYNGQFF.

The rearrangement joins TRBV12-3 or TRBV12-4 to TRBJ2-2; a weak D match, TRBD2 (6 bases). The V gene lost 7 bases and the J gene lost 3 bases, with 12 bases spanning the gap. The CDR3 sequence is 14 residues long. The CDR3 DNA reads as TGTGCCAGCAAGGCGGGGCTATACACCGGGGAGCTGTTTTTT. Protein product: CASKAGLYTGELFF.

This sequence joins TRBV7-9 and TRBJ1-4; no definite D call. Between the trimmed V and J ends, which lost 5 bases and 2 bases, there was a span of 12 bases. The CDR3 loop spans 15 amino acids. Per germline, CDR1 SEHNR and CDR2 FQNEAQ (reference sequence). CDR3 loop: CASSPSVATNEKLFF. CDR3 in DNA: TGTGCCAGCAGCCCTTCGGTGGCGACTAATGAAAAACTGTTTTTT. Together with reference TRBV7-9 and TRBJ1-4, the CDR3 gives the full variable domain: DTGVSQNPRHKITKRGQNVTFRCDPISEHNRLYWYRQTLGQGPEFLTYFQNEAQLEKSRLLSDRFSAERPKGSFSTLEIQRTEQGDSAMYLCASSPSVATNEKLFFGSGTQLSVL.

The J gene is TRBJ1-5, the V gene TRBV12-3 or TRBV12-4; D is ambiguous. The CDR3 sequence is 14 residues long. V lost 1 base and J lost 6, with 10 bases in between. CDR3 DNA: TGTGCCAGCAGTTTAGGGACGGTCGCTCAGCCCCAGCATTTT. Translation: CASSLGTVAQPQHF.

The genes are TRBV7-2 and TRBJ2-5, with TRBD1 identical over 7 bases. The J call may be mistaken, given a closer DNA end match to TRBJ2-7. The CDR3 covers 14 residues. Germline V gene lookup returns CDR1 SGHTA and CDR2 FQGNSA. CDR3 amino acids: CASSSDRDGNEQYF. The CDR3 DNA reads as TGTGCCAGCAGCTCCGACAGGGACGGAAACGAGCAGTACTTC.

The rearrangement uses TRBV7-9 and TRBJ2-6; no reliable D call. The CDR3 is 17 residues long. The V gene lost 2 bases and the J gene lost 4 bases, with 15 bases spanning the gap. Germline V CDR1 and CDR2: SEHNR, FQNEAQ (reference sequence). The CDR3 here is CASSLLHHAPGANVLTF. In DNA, the CDR3 is TGTGCCAGCAGCTTACTTCATCATGCTCCCGGGGCCAACGTCCTGACTTTC.

This chain links TRBV6-6 with TRBJ1-5; 8 bases match TRBD1. This CDR3 is 15 amino acids long. V lost 6 bases to trimming and J lost 4 bases; unmatched junction nucleotides: 8. Germline V gene sequence: CDR1 MNHNY, CDR2 SVGAGI (reference sequence). CDR3 protein: CASRPGTGRNQPQHF. CDR3 nucleotide sequence: TGTGCCAGCAGGCCTGGGACAGGAAGGAATCAGCCCCAGCATTTT.

This chain joins TRBV12-3 or TRBV12-4 and TRBJ1-5; 8 bases fit TRBD1. Trimming removed 4 bases from V and 4 bases from J; junction bases left unmatched: 3. This CDR3 spans 14 amino acids. The CDR3 spells CASSWDRLNQPQHF. The CDR3 DNA sequence: TGTGCCAGCAGTTGGGACAGGTTAAATCAGCCCCAGCATTTT.

The chain uses TRBV12-3 or TRBV12-4 and TRBJ1-2; possibly TRBD1 for D (6 bases). V was shortened by 6 bases and J by 2 bases, with 16 bases between the two germline ends. This CDR3 is 15 amino acids long. DNA of the CDR3: TGTGCCAGCAGCCAAATGCCCCAGGGGAACTATGGCTACACCTTC. Translated, it gives CASSQMPQGNYGYTF.

This chain uses TRBV28 with TRBJ2-1, with 12 nucleotides matching TRBD1. V was pared by 6 bases and J by 5 bases, with 11 bases of the junction left unmatched. This CDR3 spans 17 amino acids. CDR1 is MDHEN and CDR2 is SYDVKM in the germline V gene. The CDR3 nucleotides read TGTGCCAGCAGGACTTTGGTGGGACAGGGGGCCCACAATGAGCAGTTCTTC. Translation gives CASRTLVGQGAHNEQFF. Using reference TRBV28 and TRBJ2-1 for the parts outside the CDR3, the full variable domain is DVKVTQSSRYLVKRTGEKVFLECVQDMDHENMFWYRQDPGLGLRLIYFSYDVKMKEKGDIPEGYSVSREKKERFSLILESASTNQTSMYLCASRTLVGQGAHNEQFFGPGTRLTVL.

The chain combines TRBV9 with TRBJ2-5; the D call may be TRBD1 or TRBD2 (5 bases each). The CDR3 spans 14 residues. Looked up from germline, CDR1 is SGDLS and CDR2 is YYNGEE. Trimming took 3 bases from V and 11 from J, leaving 20 bases between them. CDR3 coding DNA: TGTGCCAGCAGCGCGACTTACAGTTTGGGGGAGCAGTACTTC. Protein product: CASSATYSLGEQYF. The variable domain in full, completed from reference TRBV9 and TRBJ2-5, reads DSGVTQTPKHLITATGQRVTLRCSPRSGDLSVYWYQQSLDQGLQFLIQYYNGEERAKGNILERFSAQQFPDLHSELNLSSLELGDSALYFCASSATYSLGEQYFGPGTRLLVL.

This chain joins TRBV15 and TRBJ2-3, with D possibly being TRBD1 (6 bases). The CDR3 sequence is 16 residues long. CDR1 LNHNV and CDR2 YYDKDF come from the germline V gene (reference sequence). V lost 0 bases, J lost 3 bases, and 13 bases lay in between. CDR3 residues: CATSRDRARGTDTQYF. Here the CDR3 DNA reads TGTGCCACCAGCAGAGATCGGGCCAGGGGTACAGATACGCAGTATTTT.

The gene calls are TRBV7-2 and TRBJ2-6, with a weak D call TRBD1 (6 bases). V was cut by 4 bases and J by 2 bases, with 12 bases left in between. The CDR3 is 16 amino acids. Germline values: CDR1 SGHTA, CDR2 FQGNSA. CDR3 sequence (DNA): TGTGCCAGCAGCTATACTACAGGGACTGGGGCCAACGTCCTGACTTTC. Translated, it gives CASSYTTGTGANVLTF.

The chain uses TRBV12-3 or TRBV12-4 and TRBJ2-4, with a possible D match to TRBD2 (7 bases). V was shortened by 7 bases and J by 4 bases, with 14 bases between the two germline ends. The CDR3 totals 14 residues. The CDR3 DNA reads TGTGCCAGCATGACGAGGGGGGGGAAAAACATTCAGTACTTC. The encoded protein is CASMTRGGKNIQYF.